This T cell receptor (beta chain) stems from a study of human T cells and chemical hapten exposure. About the research overall: Sensitization employed 2% DPC on 2 cm by 2 cm of upper inner arm skin.

V was pared by 0 bases and J by 3 bases, with 6 bases between. The CDR3 spans 13 residues. Per the germline V gene, CDR1 is SGDLS and CDR2 is YYNGEE. TCRdb reanalysed the RACE reads using MiXCR and keeps one entry per CDR3 protein. The data show 35,000 to 50,000 distinct CDR3 sequences, around a tenth seen once. Indicated time point: patch test 2, 6 weeks after DPC sensitization. Treatment denoted: therapeutic diphenylcyclopropenone sensitization with weekly scalp DPC. Unfractionated whole blood was the source of the extracted total RNA. The sequence was collected from a woman between 25 and 40 years old with alopecia areata. Some clones in this sample may be carry-over from other donors' samples. This material consisted of whole blood, taken in connection with sensitization to the hapten diphenylcyclopropenone (DPC). The chain links TRBV9 to TRBJ1-1, with no clear D. The CDR3 DNA reads as TGTGCCAGCAGCGTAGAGATGGACACTGAAGCTTTCTTT. It yields the protein CASSVEMDTEAFF.